Listed below are T cell receptor beta chains from one sample, sequenced in a study of blood T cell repertoires in COVID-19. Libraries were prepared by immunoSEQ multiplex PCR; TCRdb keeps only in-frame clonotypes and omits some of them. The sample holds over 40,000 clones, 92% seen once. The sample was peripheral blood. Receptors originate from a human donor in a cohort sampled during active COVID-19. The CDR3 runs from the conserved cysteine through the conserved F or W. Fields, in order: D gene, V gene, clone size, J gene, CDR3 DNA, CDR3 protein. The D gene is left open where the match is weak. Rows give clone size only sometimes, using once, few, many, or a class for an expanded clone.

d_call: .; v_call: TRBV9; clone_size: few; j_call: TRBJ2-2; cdr3_nt: TGTGCCAGCAGCGTAGGTGGAGGGGCGGTTTCCGGGGAGCTGTTTTTT; cdr3_aa: CASSVGGGAVSGELFF
d_call: .; v_call: TRBV6-5; clone_size: .; j_call: TRBJ2-7; cdr3_nt: TGTGCCAGCAGTTACTCGACTTCGGGGGGCGTCGAGCAGTACTTC; cdr3_aa: CASSYSTSGGVEQYF
d_call: TRBD2; v_call: TRBV6-2/TRBV6-3; clone_size: .; j_call: TRBJ2-7; cdr3_nt: TGTGCCAGCAGTTACGCTCGCGGGGGGGCTTACGAGCAGTACTTC; cdr3_aa: CASSYARGGAYEQYF
d_call: TRBD2; v_call: TRBV27; clone_size: once; j_call: TRBJ2-5; cdr3_nt: TGTGCCAGCAGCCTTAGCGGGACAAAAGAGACCCAGTACTTC; cdr3_aa: CASSLSGTKETQYF
d_call: .; v_call: TRBV5-5; clone_size: .; j_call: TRBJ2-7; cdr3_nt: TGTGCCAGCAGCCCGCACGCGGACACTTCTGCGCGCTTC; cdr3_aa: CASSPHADTSARF
d_call: .; v_call: TRBV28; clone_size: once; j_call: TRBJ1-1; cdr3_nt: TGTGCCAGCAGCTTCGACACTCGGTCTGAAGCTTTCTTT; cdr3_aa: CASSFDTRSEAFF
d_call: TRBD1; v_call: TRBV7-2; clone_size: .; j_call: TRBJ2-7; cdr3_nt: TGTGCCAGCAGCATGCCTCGGACAGGGGGCTTCTGGGAGCAGTACTTC; cdr3_aa: CASSMPRTGGFWEQYF
d_call: TRBD1; v_call: TRBV19; clone_size: .; j_call: TRBJ2-7; cdr3_nt: TGTGCCAGTAGTGGACAGGGGGCAAGCGAGCAGTACTTC; cdr3_aa: CASSGQGASEQYF
d_call: .; v_call: TRBV18; clone_size: .; j_call: TRBJ1-2; cdr3_nt: TGTGCCAGCTCACCACAAACAGCAGCTAACTATGGCTACACCTTC; cdr3_aa: CASSPQTAANYGYTF
d_call: TRBD2; v_call: TRBV19; clone_size: .; j_call: TRBJ2-4; cdr3_nt: TGTGCCAGTAGTATAATTAGCGGGAGCCCAAACATTCAGTACTTC; cdr3_aa: CASSIISGSPNIQYF
d_call: TRBD2; v_call: TRBV30; clone_size: .; j_call: TRBJ2-5; cdr3_nt: TGTGCCTGGAGTGCGCGGGGGGGCTTAGAGACCCAGTACTTC; cdr3_aa: CAWSARGGLETQYF
d_call: .; v_call: TRBV6-5; clone_size: .; j_call: TRBJ1-1; cdr3_nt: TGTGCCAGCAGTTACAACCTCGGGGGTGAAGCTTTCTTT; cdr3_aa: CASSYNLGGEAFF
d_call: TRBD1; v_call: TRBV5-1; clone_size: once; j_call: TRBJ1-3; cdr3_nt: TGCGCCAGCAGCTACGCAGGTGTAGGGGGCAGCTCTGGAAACACCATATATTTT; cdr3_aa: CASSYAGVGGSSGNTIYF
d_call: .; v_call: TRBV28; clone_size: .; j_call: TRBJ2-1; cdr3_nt: TGTGCCAGCAGTGGTCCCCGGGACACTAACAATGAGCAGTTCTTC; cdr3_aa: CASSGPRDTNNEQFF
d_call: TRBD2; v_call: TRBV9; clone_size: .; j_call: TRBJ2-5; cdr3_nt: TGTGCCAGCAGCGTATTTCTAGCGGGGGGCCTAGAGACCCAGTACTTC; cdr3_aa: CASSVFLAGGLETQYF
d_call: TRBD2; v_call: TRBV14; clone_size: .; j_call: TRBJ2-7; cdr3_nt: TGTGCCAGCAGCCCTGGGACTAGCGGGGTATCCTACGAGCAGTACTTC; cdr3_aa: CASSPGTSGVSYEQYF
d_call: .; v_call: TRBV9; clone_size: .; j_call: TRBJ1-6; cdr3_nt: TGTGCCAGCAGCCAAACCCCTGGCGGACCCCTCCACTTT; cdr3_aa: CASSQTPGGPLHF
d_call: TRBD1; v_call: TRBV2; clone_size: .; j_call: TRBJ1-4; cdr3_nt: TGTGCCAGCAGGAGGGGGGACAGTTCTCGGGCAACTAATGAAAAACTGTTTTTT; cdr3_aa: CASRRGDSSRATNEKLFF
d_call: .; v_call: TRBV7-2; clone_size: .; j_call: TRBJ2-7; cdr3_nt: TGTGCCAGCAGCCCACGAGGGGGCTACGAGCAGTACTTC; cdr3_aa: CASSPRGGYEQYF
d_call: .; v_call: TRBV7-2; clone_size: .; j_call: TRBJ2-1; cdr3_nt: TGTGCCAGCATGGAGAGTGCCTACAATGAGCAGTTCTTC; cdr3_aa: CASMESAYNEQFF
d_call: .; v_call: TRBV5-5; clone_size: once; j_call: TRBJ2-3; cdr3_nt: TGTGCCAGCAGCTTGAGAGGCCTAGCAGATACGCAGTATTTT; cdr3_aa: CASSLRGLADTQYF
d_call: .; v_call: TRBV11-2; clone_size: .; j_call: TRBJ1-1; cdr3_nt: TGTGCCAGCAGCTTAAGCAGGGTAACTGAAGCTTTCTTT; cdr3_aa: CASSLSRVTEAFF
d_call: .; v_call: TRBV3-1/TRBV3-2; clone_size: .; j_call: TRBJ1-2; cdr3_nt: TGTGCCAGCAGCTCTACGAACACCCTCGGGAGCTACACCTTC; cdr3_aa: CASSSTNTLGSYTF